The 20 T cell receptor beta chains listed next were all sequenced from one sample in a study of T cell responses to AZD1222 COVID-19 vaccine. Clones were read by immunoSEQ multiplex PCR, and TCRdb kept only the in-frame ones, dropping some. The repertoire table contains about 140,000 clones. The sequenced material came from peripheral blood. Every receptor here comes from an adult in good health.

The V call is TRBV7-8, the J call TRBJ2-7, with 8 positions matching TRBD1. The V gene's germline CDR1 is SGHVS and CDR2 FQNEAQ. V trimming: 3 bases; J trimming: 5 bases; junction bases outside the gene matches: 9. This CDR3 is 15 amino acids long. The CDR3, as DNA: TGTGCCAGCAGCTTGGACCGGGACAGGTTCCACGAGCAGTACTTC. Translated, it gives CASSLDRDRFHEQYF.

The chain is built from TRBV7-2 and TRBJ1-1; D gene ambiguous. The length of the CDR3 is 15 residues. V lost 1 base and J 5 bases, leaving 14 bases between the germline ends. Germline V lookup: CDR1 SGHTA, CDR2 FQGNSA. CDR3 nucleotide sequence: TGTGCCAGCAGCTTAGTGCCCGGGGTTGGTACTGAAGCTTTCTTT. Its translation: CASSLVPGVGTEAFF.

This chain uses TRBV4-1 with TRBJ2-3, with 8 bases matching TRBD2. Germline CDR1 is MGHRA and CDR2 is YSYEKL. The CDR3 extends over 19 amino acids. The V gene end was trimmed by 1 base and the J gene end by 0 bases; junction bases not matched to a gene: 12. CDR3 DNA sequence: TGCGCCAGCAGCCAAGGAAGGGCTAGCGGGCCCTATAGCACAGATACGCAGTATTTT. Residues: CASSQGRASGPYSTDTQYF.

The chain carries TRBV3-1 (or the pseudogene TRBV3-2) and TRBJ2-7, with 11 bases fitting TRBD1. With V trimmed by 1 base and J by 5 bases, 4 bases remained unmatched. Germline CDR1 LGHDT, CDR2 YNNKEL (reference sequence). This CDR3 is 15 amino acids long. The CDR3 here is CASSQAGQGGHEQYF. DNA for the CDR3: TGTGCCAGCAGCCAAGCGGGACAGGGGGGCCACGAGCAGTACTTC.

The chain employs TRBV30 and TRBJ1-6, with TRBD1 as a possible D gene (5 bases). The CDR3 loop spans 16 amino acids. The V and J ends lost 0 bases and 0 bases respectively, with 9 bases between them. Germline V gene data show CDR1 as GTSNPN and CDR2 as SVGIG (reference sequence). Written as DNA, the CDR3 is TGTGCCTGGAGTGTCGGGGGGAACTCCTATAATTCACCCCTCCACTTT. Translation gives CAWSVGGNSYNSPLHF.

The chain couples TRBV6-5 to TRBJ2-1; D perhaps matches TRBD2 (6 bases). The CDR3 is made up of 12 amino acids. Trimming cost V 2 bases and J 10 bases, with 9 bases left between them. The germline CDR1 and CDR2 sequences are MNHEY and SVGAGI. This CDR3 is CASSYAGLEQFF. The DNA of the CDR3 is TGTGCCAGCAGTTACGCGGGGTTGGAGCAGTTCTTC.

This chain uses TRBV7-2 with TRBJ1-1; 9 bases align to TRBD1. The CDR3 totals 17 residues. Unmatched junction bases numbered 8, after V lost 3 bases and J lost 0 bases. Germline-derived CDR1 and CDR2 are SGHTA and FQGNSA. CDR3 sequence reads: CASSFSTGGSMNTEAFF. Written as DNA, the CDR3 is TGTGCCAGCAGCTTCTCGACAGGGGGTAGCATGAACACTGAAGCTTTCTTT.

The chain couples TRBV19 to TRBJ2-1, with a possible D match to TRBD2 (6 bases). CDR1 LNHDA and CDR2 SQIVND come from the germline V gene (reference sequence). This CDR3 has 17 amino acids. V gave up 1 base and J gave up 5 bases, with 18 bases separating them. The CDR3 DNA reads TGTGCCAGTAGTATAGTGGATCGCGGGGCGGACAACAATGAGCAGTTCTTC. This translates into CASSIVDRGADNNEQFF.

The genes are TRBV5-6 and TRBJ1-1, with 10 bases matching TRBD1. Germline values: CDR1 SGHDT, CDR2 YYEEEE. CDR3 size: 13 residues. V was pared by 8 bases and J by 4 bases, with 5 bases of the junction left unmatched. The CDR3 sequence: CASDWTGGTEAFF. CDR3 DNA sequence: TGTGCCAGTGATTGGACAGGGGGCACTGAAGCTTTCTTT.

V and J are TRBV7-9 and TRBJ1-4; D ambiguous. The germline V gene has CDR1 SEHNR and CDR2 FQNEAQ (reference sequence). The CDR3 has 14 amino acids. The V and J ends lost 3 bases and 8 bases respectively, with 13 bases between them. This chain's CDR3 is CASSFRGLEEKLFF. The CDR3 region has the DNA TGTGCCAGCAGCTTTAGAGGGTTAGAGGAAAAACTGTTTTTT.

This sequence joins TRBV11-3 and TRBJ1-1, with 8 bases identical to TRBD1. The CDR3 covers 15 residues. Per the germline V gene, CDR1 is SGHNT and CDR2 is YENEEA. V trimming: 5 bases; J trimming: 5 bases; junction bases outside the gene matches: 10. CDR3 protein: CASSPRTGRGTEAFF. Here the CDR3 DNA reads TGTGCCAGCAGCCCACGGACAGGGAGAGGAACTGAAGCTTTCTTT.

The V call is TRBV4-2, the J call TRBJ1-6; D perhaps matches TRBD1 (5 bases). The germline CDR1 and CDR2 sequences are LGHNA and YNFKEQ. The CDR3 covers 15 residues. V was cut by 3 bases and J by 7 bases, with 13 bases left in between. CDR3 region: CASSQPTVRNSPLHF. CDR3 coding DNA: TGTGCCAGCAGCCAGCCGACAGTTAGAAATTCACCCCTCCACTTT.

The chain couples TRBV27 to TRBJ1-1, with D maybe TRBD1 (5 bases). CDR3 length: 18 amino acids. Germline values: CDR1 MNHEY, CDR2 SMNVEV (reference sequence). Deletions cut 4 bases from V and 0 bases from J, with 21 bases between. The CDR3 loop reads CASSSNTPTWGVNTEAFF. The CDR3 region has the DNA TGTGCCAGCAGTTCAAACACCCCTACGTGGGGCGTGAACACTGAAGCTTTCTTT.

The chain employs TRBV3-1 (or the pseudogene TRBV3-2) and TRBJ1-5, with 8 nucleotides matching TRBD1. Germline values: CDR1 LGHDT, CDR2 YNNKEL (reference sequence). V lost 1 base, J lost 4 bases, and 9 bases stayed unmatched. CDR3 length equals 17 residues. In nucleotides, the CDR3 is TGTGCCAGCAGCCAAGGCGGGCAGGGGGCGTTTAATCAGCCCCAGCATTTT. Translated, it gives CASSQGGQGAFNQPQHF.

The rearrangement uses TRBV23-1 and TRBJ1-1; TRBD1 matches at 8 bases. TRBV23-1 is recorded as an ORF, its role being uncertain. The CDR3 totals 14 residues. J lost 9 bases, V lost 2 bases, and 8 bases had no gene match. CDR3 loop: CASSQADREPQAFF. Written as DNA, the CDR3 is TGCGCCAGCAGTCAAGCGGACAGGGAGCCTCAAGCTTTCTTT.

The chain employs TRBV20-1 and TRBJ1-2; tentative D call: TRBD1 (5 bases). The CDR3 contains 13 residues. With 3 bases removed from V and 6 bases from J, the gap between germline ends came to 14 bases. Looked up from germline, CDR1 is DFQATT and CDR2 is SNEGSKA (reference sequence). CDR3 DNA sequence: TGCAGTGCTAGTGTGGGGGACGGTCATGGCTACACCTTC. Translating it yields CSASVGDGHGYTF.

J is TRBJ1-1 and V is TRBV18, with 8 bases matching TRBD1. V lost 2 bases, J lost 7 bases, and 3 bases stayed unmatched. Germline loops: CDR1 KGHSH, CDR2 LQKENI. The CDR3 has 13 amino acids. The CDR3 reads CASSPDGQGEAFF. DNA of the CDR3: TGTGCCAGCTCACCAGATGGACAGGGTGAAGCTTTCTTT.

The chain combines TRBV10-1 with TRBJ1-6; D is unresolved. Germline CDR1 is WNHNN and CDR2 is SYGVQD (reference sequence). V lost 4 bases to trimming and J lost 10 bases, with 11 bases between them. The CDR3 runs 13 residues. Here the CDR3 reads CASSALPGSPLHF. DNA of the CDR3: TGCGCCAGCAGTGCACTCCCTGGATCACCCCTCCACTTT.

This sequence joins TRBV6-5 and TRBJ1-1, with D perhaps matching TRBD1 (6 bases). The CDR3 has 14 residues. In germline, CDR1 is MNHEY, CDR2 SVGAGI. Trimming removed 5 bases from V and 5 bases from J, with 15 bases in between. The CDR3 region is CASSLSGDGTEAFF. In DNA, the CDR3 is TGTGCCAGCAGTCTTTCAGGGGATGGTACTGAAGCTTTCTTT.

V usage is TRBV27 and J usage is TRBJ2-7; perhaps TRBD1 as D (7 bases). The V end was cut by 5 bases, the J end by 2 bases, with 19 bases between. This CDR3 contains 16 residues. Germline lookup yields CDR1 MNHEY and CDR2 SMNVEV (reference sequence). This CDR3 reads CASSLRRGTEPYEQYF. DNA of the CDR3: TGTGCCAGCAGTCTTCGGCGCGGGACAGAGCCCTACGAGCAGTACTTC.